These 28 T cell receptor beta chains were sequenced from one sample in a study of blood T cell repertoires in COVID-19. Measured with immunoSEQ multiplex PCR; TCRdb has only the in-frame clones, and not every one. The sample holds fewer than 80,000 clones; around nine tenths are singletons and the top ten take over 0.8%. What was sequenced was peripheral blood. The receptors originated from a man aged 65 to 79 with acute or convalescent COVID-19.

The V call is TRBV5-1, the J call TRBJ2-5, with 13 bases that match TRBD2. CDR3 length equals 15 residues. V shed 3 bases, J shed 5 bases, and the junction held 4 bases outside the gene matches. Germline CDR1 and CDR2: SGHRS and YFSETQ. The CDR3 region is CASSSGLAGPETQYF. The DNA for the CDR3 is TGCGCCAGCAGCTCGGGACTAGCGGGGCCGGAGACCCAGTACTTC.

This clone was counted only a few times. V usage is TRBV11-2 and J usage is TRBJ2-7, with D perhaps TRBD1 (5 bases). The ends were cut back, 5 bases at V and 5 bases at J, with 10 bases in the middle. This CDR3 spans 12 amino acids. CDR1 is SGHAT, CDR2 FQNNGV, per germline. CDR3 nucleotides: TGTGCCAGCAGCACAAACAGGAACGAGCAGTACTTC. Protein: CASSTNRNEQYF.

The genes are TRBV5-4 and TRBJ1-1; a possible D gene is TRBD1 (5 bases). Germline CDR1 reads SGHNT; CDR2 reads YYREEE (reference sequence). The V end lost 4 bases, the J end lost 7 bases, and 29 bases lay between the germline ends. This CDR3 has 18 amino acids. The CDR3, as DNA: TGTGCCAGCAGCCTCGCCTGGGGCTTGAATGGTGGGGAGGGTGAAGCTTTCTTT. Protein product: CASSLAWGLNGGEGEAFF. The variable domain in full, with the rest retrieved from reference TRBV5-4 and TRBJ1-1, is ETGVTQSPTHLIKTRGQQVTLRCSSQSGHNTVSWYQQALGQGPQFIFQYYREEENGRGNFPPRFSGLQFPNYSSELNVNALELDDSALYLCASSLAWGLNGGEGEAFFGQGTRLTVV.

The V call is TRBV21-1, the J call TRBJ1-1; TRBD1 is the table's D call and was not checked against the DNA. TRBV21-1 is a pseudogene segment. The CDR3 covers 13 residues. CDR3 in amino acids: CAPTQGRNTEAFF. CDR3 coding DNA: TGTGCCCCCACCCAGGGGCGGAACACTGAAGCTTTCTTT.

The J gene is TRBJ2-3, the V gene TRBV18, with 12 bases matching TRBD2. The CDR3 consists of 16 residues. The junction had 7 bases not matched to a gene; V was cut back by 6 bases and J by 3 bases. Per germline, CDR1 KGHSH and CDR2 LQKENI. Here the CDR3 reads CASSRTSGTGTDTQYF. The CDR3 DNA is TGTGCCAGCTCGCGGACTAGCGGGACCGGTACAGATACGCAGTATTTT.

The chain carries TRBV5-1 and TRBJ1-4; tentative D call: TRBD1 (6 bases). Germline V gene lookup returns CDR1 SGHRS and CDR2 YFSETQ. The CDR3 length is 15 residues. V was cut by 0 bases and J by 8 bases, with 14 bases left in between. CDR3 protein: CASSLVAGQGEKLFF. For the CDR3, the DNA is TGCGCCAGCAGCTTGGTGGCAGGGCAGGGGGAAAAACTGTTTTTT. Based on the CDR3 plus reference TRBV5-1 and TRBJ1-4, the full variable domain is KAGVTQTPRYLIKTRGQQVTLSCSPISGHRSVSWYQQTPGQGLQFLFEYFSETQRNKGNFPGRFSGRQFSNSRSEMNVSTLELGDSALYLCASSLVAGQGEKLFFGSGTQLSVL.

This clone occurred once. The chain links TRBV6-1 to TRBJ1-2, with D tentatively TRBD1 (5 bases). V was shortened by 1 base and J by 6 bases, with 18 bases between the two germline ends. The germline V gene encodes CDR1 MNHNS and CDR2 SASEGT. The CDR3 totals 16 residues. CDR3 residues: CASSEGPAQGSHGYTF. As DNA, the CDR3 is TGTGCCAGCAGTGAAGGACCCGCCCAGGGATCCCATGGCTACACCTTC.

The chain couples TRBV6-5 to TRBJ1-1; 10 positions match TRBD1. Looked up from germline, CDR1 is MNHEY and CDR2 is SVGAGI. This CDR3 contains 12 residues. Trimming took 8 bases from V and 11 from J; bases not matched to a gene: 8. The CDR3 region has the DNA TGTGCCAGCCTTCGGACAGGGGGTGAGGCTTTCTTT. It translates to CASLRTGGEAFF.

The chain carries TRBV18 and TRBJ2-5; D uncertain. Trimming pared 2 bases from V and 4 bases from J, leaving 8 bases between. Per germline, CDR1 KGHSH and CDR2 LQKENI. CDR3 length: 13 amino acids. This CDR3 is CASSPYVPETQYF. CDR3 bases: TGTGCCAGCTCACCATATGTCCCAGAGACCCAGTACTTC. Looking up the rest from reference TRBV18 and TRBJ2-5 gives the full variable domain: NAGVMQNPRHLVRRRGQEARLRCSPMKGHSHVYWYRQLPEEGLKFMVYLQKENIIDESGMPKERFSAEFPKEGPSILRIQQVVRGDSAAYFCASSPYVPETQYFGPGTRLLVL.

The gene calls are TRBV9 and TRBJ2-6; 8 bases align to TRBD1. The V and J ends lost 3 bases and 4 bases, in that order; junction bases with no gene match: 3. Germline CDR1 and CDR2: SGDLS and YYNGEE. The CDR3 loop spans 15 amino acids. The CDR3: CASSADRAGANVLTF. CDR3 DNA: TGTGCCAGCAGCGCGGACAGGGCCGGGGCCAACGTCCTGACTTTC.

The V and J genes are TRBV28 and TRBJ2-2; TRBD2 aligns across 11 bases. Germline-derived CDR1 and CDR2 are MDHEN and SYDVKM. The CDR3 covers 16 residues. With V trimmed by 6 bases and J by 0 bases, 3 bases remained unmatched. CDR3 in amino acids: CASRGSGRANTGELFF. The CDR3 coding sequence is TGTGCCAGCAGGGGTAGCGGGAGGGCGAACACCGGGGAGCTGTTTTTT.

The chain couples TRBV5-6 to TRBJ2-5; 9 bases align to TRBD1. Germline V CDR1 and CDR2: SGHDT, YYEEEE. The CDR3 totals 16 residues. Germline trimming cut 4 bases from V and 4 bases from J; bases unmatched to any gene: 11. DNA of the CDR3: TGTGCCAGCAGCACTGGCGGGACAGGGTATTTAGAGACCCAGTACTTC. This gives the protein CASSTGGTGYLETQYF.

The chain has TRBV5-5 and TRBJ1-1; no firm D call. The germline V and J ends were trimmed by 1 base and 6 bases, with 13 bases remaining between them. There are 14 residues in the CDR3. Germline-derived CDR1 and CDR2 are SGHKS and YYEKEE (reference sequence). This CDR3 reads CASSLNSQVAEAFF. Written as DNA, the CDR3 is TGTGCCAGCAGCTTGAATTCCCAGGTAGCTGAAGCTTTCTTT. The full variable domain, its missing parts supplied by reference TRBV5-5 and TRBJ1-1, is DAGVTQSPTHLIKTRGQQVTLRCSPISGHKSVSWYQQVLGQGPQFIFQYYEKEERGRGNFPDRFSARQFPNYSSELNVNALLLGDSALYLCASSLNSQVAEAFFGQGTRLTVV.

A remark on this clone: Germline is not matched at one junction end, which may reflect a read error. The chain carries TRBV9 and TRBJ2-7, with 9 positions matching TRBD2. Germline assignment: CDR1 SGDLS and CDR2 YYNGEE. The CDR3 runs 14 residues. This CDR3 reads CVSTRTSATSEQYF. The DNA of the CDR3 is TGTGTCAGCACCAGGACTAGCGCGACCTCCGAGCAGTACTTC. Combining the CDR3 with reference TRBV9 and TRBJ2-7 gives the whole variable domain DSGVTQTPKHLITATGQRVTLRCSPRSGDLSVYWYQQSLDQGLQFLIQYYNGEERAKGNILERFSAQQFPDLHSELNLSSLELGDSALYFCVSTRTSATSEQYFGPGTRLTVT.

DNA of the CDR3: TGTGCCACCTCCCGACAGGGTCCAGGTACGCAGTATTTT. Amino acids: CATSRQGPGTQYF. J is TRBJ2-3 and V is TRBV14, with 7 bases fitting TRBD1. V lost 10 bases and J lost 8; bases outside the gene matches: 12. The CDR3 is 13 residues long. Germline CDR1 SGHDN, CDR2 FVKESK.

The chain is built from TRBV5-1 and TRBJ1-1; TRBD1 aligns across 8 bases. The CDR3 is 15 residues long. Trimming cost V 3 bases and J 4 bases; bases outside gene matches: 8. CDR1 is SGHRS, CDR2 YFSETQ, per germline. CDR3: CASSSLQGAGTEAFF. CDR3 in DNA: TGCGCCAGCAGCTCACTTCAGGGGGCCGGCACTGAAGCTTTCTTT.

The V and J genes are TRBV7-9 and TRBJ1-2; no reliable D call. Deletions cut 4 bases from V and 0 bases from J, with 15 bases between. The CDR3 has 16 amino acids. The germline CDR1 and CDR2 sequences are SEHNR and FQNEAQ (reference sequence). The CDR3 sequence: CASSSNSLLSNYGYTF. CDR3 sequence (DNA): TGTGCCAGCAGCTCTAATAGCCTCCTTTCTAACTATGGCTACACCTTC.

The chain joins TRBV6-5 to TRBJ1-4; 8 bases are shared with TRBD1. Germline V gene data show CDR1 as MNHEY and CDR2 as SVGAGI. Trimming removed 6 bases from V and 8 bases from J; junction bases left unmatched: 8. The CDR3 is 14 amino acids. The CDR3 sequence is CASSLDRGREKLFF. In nucleotides, the CDR3 is TGTGCCAGCAGCCTCGACAGGGGAAGGGAAAAACTGTTTTTT.

This chain connects TRBV11-3 to TRBJ2-2; possible D gene TRBD2, 6 bases. Per the germline V gene, CDR1 is SGHNT and CDR2 is YENEEA. This CDR3 has 15 amino acids. Trimming stripped 5 bases from V and 0 bases from J, with 10 bases between. CDR3 nucleotide sequence: TGTGCCAGCAGCCCGGGACTCTCGAACACCGGGGAGCTGTTTTTT. This encodes CASSPGLSNTGELFF.

The chain joins TRBV5-4 to TRBJ2-2, with a tentative D call TRBD1 (5 bases). This CDR3 region has 15 residues. The germline V gene has CDR1 SGHNT and CDR2 YYREEE (reference sequence). V gave up 4 bases and J gave up 2 bases, with 12 bases separating them. Written as DNA, the CDR3 is TGTGCCAGCAGCGGGGATGGGGCAAACACCGGGGAGCTGTTTTTT. It specifies CASSGDGANTGELFF. Complete variable domain (other parts from reference TRBV5-4 and TRBJ2-2): ETGVTQSPTHLIKTRGQQVTLRCSSQSGHNTVSWYQQALGQGPQFIFQYYREEENGRGNFPPRFSGLQFPNYSSELNVNALELDDSALYLCASSGDGANTGELFFGEGSRLTVL.

The chain is built from TRBV27 and TRBJ1-6, with D possibly TRBD1 on 6 matching bases. This CDR3 contains 13 residues. Trimming cost V 3 bases and J 14 bases, with 14 bases left between them. CDR1 MNHEY and CDR2 SMNVEV come from the germline V gene (reference sequence). The CDR3 spells CASSLRRGFSLHF. In DNA, the CDR3 is TGTGCCAGCAGTTTGCGCAGGGGATTTTCCCTCCACTTT.

This chain uses TRBV3-1 (or the pseudogene TRBV3-2) with TRBJ2-5; no firm D call. Germline-derived CDR1 and CDR2 are LGHDT and YNNKEL (reference sequence). The CDR3 has 14 amino acids. The CDR3 DNA reads as TGTGCAACTTCAGGCGTCGGATACCAAGAGACCCAGTACTTC. Protein: CATSGVGYQETQYF.

This clone was counted only a few times. This chain uses TRBV18 with TRBJ2-2; 7 bases map to TRBD1. The ends lost 7 bases at V and 5 bases at J; junction bases unmatched: 4. Germline V gene sequence: CDR1 KGHSH, CDR2 LQKENI. The CDR3 totals 13 residues. The CDR3 DNA reads TGTGCCAGCTGTACAGGGGAGACCGGGGAGCTGTTTTTT. Its translation is CASCTGETGELFF.

The V gene is TRBV6-5, the J gene TRBJ2-7, with 8 bases fitting TRBD1. The CDR3 covers 14 residues. CDR1 and CDR2 (germline): MNHEY, SVGAGI. Unmatched junction bases numbered 8, after V lost 6 bases and J lost 4 bases. The CDR3 protein is CASRPGGGRYEQYF. The CDR3 bases are TGTGCCAGCAGGCCAGGGGGCGGCAGGTACGAGCAGTACTTC.

This clone was seen just once. The CDR3 here is CASSLLGGKPNEQFF. The CDR3 nucleotides are TGTGCCAGCAGTTTACTTGGCGGGAAGCCTAATGAGCAGTTCTTC. J is TRBJ2-1 and V is TRBV27, with TRBD2 as a possible D gene (6 bases). The CDR3 totals 15 residues. Looked up from germline, CDR1 is MNHEY and CDR2 is SMNVEV (reference sequence). Deletions cut 2 bases from V and 7 bases from J, with 15 bases between.

The chain links TRBV5-1 to TRBJ2-7; 7 nucleotides agree with TRBD2. Germline-derived CDR1 and CDR2 are SGHRS and YFSETQ. V lost 0 bases, J lost 3 bases, and 9 bases stayed unmatched. CDR3 length equals 16 residues. Written as DNA, the CDR3 is TGCGCCAGCAGCTTGGAAGGGAGCGGGACCTTCTACGAGCAGTACTTC. Its protein is CASSLEGSGTFYEQYF.

The V gene is TRBV5-1, the J gene TRBJ2-2; no firm D call. Trimming removed 4 bases from V and 2 bases from J, with 6 bases in between. This CDR3 has 13 residues. Per the germline V gene, CDR1 is SGHRS and CDR2 is YFSETQ. CDR3 sequence: CASSTLNTGELFF. Written as DNA, the CDR3 is TGCGCCAGCAGCACACTAAACACCGGGGAGCTGTTTTTT.

As regards this clone: This same CDR3 is encoded by further DNA sequences in the sample. The chain is built from TRBV11-2 and TRBJ2-6; tentatively, D is TRBD2 (6 bases). Germline V CDR1 and CDR2: SGHAT, FQNNGV. The V gene lost 2 bases and the J gene lost 3 bases, with 14 bases spanning the gap. The CDR3 loop spans 17 amino acids. Here the CDR3 DNA reads TGTGCCAGCAGCTTAAATATGGCGGGATATGGGGCCAACGTCCTGACTTTC. Amino acids: CASSLNMAGYGANVLTF.